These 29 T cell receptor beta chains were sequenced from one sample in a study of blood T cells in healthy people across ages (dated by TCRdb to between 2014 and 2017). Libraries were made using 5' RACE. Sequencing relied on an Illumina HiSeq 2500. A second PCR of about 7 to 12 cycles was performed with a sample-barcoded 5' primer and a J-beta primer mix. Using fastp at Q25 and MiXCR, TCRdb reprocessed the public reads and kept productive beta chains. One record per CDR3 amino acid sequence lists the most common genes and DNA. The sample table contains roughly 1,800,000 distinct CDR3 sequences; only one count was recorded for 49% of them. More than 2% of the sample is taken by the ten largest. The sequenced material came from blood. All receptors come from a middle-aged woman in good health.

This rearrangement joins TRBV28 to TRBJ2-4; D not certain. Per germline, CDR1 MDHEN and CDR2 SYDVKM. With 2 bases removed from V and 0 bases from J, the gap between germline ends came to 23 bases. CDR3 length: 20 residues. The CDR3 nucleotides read TGTGCCAGCAGTTTAAAGAGGAGCGAAGGACCGTACGTAGCCAAAAACATTCAGTACTTC. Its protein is CASSLKRSEGPYVAKNIQYF. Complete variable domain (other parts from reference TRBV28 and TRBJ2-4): DVKVTQSSRYLVKRTGEKVFLECVQDMDHENMFWYRQDPGLGLRLIYFSYDVKMKEKGDIPEGYSVSREKKERFSLILESASTNQTSMYLCASSLKRSEGPYVAKNIQYFGAGTRLSVL.

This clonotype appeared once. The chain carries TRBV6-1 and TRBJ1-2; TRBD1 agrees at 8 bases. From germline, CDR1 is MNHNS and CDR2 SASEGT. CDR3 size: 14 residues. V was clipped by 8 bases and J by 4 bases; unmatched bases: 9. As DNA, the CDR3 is TGTGCCAGCCACCGGGACAGGATCGTCTATGGCTACACCTTC. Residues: CASHRDRIVYGYTF.

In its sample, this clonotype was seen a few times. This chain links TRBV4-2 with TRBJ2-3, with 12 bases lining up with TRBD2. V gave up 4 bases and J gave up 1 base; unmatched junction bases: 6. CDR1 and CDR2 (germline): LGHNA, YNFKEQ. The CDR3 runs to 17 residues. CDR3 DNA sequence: TGTGCCAGCAGCCCAGCCGGACTAGCGGGGCGCACAGATACGCAGTATTTT. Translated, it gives CASSPAGLAGRTDTQYF.

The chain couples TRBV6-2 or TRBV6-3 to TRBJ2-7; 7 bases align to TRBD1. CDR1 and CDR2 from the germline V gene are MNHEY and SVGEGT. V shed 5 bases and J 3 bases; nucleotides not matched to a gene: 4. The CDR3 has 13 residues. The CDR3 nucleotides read TGTGCCAGCAGTCGTCACAGGGGCTACGAGCAGTACTTC. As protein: CASSRHRGYEQYF.

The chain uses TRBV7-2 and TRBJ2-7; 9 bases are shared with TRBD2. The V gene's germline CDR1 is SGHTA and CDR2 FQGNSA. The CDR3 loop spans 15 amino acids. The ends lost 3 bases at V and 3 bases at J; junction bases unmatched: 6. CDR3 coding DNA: TGTGCCAGCAGCTTCAATAGCGGGGGCCGCTACGAGCAGTACTTC. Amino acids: CASSFNSGGRYEQYF.

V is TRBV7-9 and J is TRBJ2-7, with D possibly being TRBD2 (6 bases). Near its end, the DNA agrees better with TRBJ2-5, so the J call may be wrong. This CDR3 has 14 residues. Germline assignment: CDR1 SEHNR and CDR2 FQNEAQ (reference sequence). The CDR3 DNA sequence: TGTGCCAGCAGCTTACGACTAGGGGAAGAGACCCAGTACTTC. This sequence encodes CASSLRLGEETQYF.

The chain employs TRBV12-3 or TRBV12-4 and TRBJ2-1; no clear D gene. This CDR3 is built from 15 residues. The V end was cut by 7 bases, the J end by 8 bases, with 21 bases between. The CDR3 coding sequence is TGTGCCAGCACGGTACTGGGGAACCCCGAGGATGAGCAGTTCTTC. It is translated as CASTVLGNPEDEQFF.

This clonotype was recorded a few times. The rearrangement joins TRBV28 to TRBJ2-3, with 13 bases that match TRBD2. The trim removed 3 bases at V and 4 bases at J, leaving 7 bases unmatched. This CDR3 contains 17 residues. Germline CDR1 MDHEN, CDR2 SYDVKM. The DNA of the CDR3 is TGTGCCAGCAGTTTTTTAGCCGGGACTAGCGGGGCAGATACGCAGTATTTT. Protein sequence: CASSFLAGTSGADTQYF.

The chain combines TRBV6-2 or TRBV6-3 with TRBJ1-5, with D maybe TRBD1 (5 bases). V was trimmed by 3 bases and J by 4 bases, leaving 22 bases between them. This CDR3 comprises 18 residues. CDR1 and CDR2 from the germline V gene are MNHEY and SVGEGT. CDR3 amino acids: CASSYEPGRRGGNQPQHF. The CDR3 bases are TGTGCCAGCAGTTATGAACCAGGACGCCGGGGGGGTAATCAGCCCCAGCATTTT.

The CDR3 protein is CASSQLGEQFF. As DNA, the CDR3 is TGTGCCAGCAGCCAATTGGGTGAGCAGTTCTTC. The chain joins TRBV7-9 to TRBJ2-1; no reliable D call. Germline V gene lookup returns CDR1 SEHNR and CDR2 FQNEAQ (reference sequence). The V gene lost 5 bases and the J gene lost 9 bases, with 8 bases spanning the gap. The CDR3 has 11 amino acids.

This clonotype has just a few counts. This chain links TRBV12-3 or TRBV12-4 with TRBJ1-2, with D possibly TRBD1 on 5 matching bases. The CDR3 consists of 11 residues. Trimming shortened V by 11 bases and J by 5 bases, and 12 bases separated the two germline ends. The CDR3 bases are TGTGCCGCGTACGGGGGTTATGGCTACACCTTC. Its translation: CAAYGGYGYTF.

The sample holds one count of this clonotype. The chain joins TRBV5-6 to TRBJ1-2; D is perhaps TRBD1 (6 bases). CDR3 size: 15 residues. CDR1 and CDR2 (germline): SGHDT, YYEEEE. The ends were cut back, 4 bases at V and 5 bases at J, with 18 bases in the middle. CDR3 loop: CASSQATGTSYGYTF. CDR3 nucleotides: TGTGCCAGCAGCCAAGCAACCGGGACATCATATGGCTACACCTTC.

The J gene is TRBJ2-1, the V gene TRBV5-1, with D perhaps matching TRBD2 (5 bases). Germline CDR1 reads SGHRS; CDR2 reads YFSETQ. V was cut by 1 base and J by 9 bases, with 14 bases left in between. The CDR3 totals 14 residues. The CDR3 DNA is TGCGCCAGCAGCTTGCGGGATCAGTTGGGTGAGCAGTTCTTC. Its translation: CASSLRDQLGEQFF.

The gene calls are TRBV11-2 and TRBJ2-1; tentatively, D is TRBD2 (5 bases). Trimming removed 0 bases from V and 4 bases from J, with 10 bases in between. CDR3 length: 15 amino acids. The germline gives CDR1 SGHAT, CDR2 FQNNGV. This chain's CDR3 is CASSLDHGKYNEQFF. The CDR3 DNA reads TGTGCCAGCAGCTTAGATCACGGGAAGTACAATGAGCAGTTCTTC.

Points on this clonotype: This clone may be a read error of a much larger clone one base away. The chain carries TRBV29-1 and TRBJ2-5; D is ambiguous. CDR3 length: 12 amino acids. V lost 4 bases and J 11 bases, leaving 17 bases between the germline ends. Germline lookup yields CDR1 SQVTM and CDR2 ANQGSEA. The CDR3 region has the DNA TGCAGCGTTGTTAAATCTTCGGGCAAGCAGTACTTC. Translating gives CSVVKSSGKQYF. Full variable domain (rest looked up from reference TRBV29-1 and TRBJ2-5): SAVISQKPSRDICQRGTSLTIQCQVDSQVTMMFWYRQQPGQSLTLIATANQGSEATYESGFVIDKFPISRPNLTFSTLTVSNMSPEDSSIYLCSVVKSSGKQYFGPGTRLLVL.

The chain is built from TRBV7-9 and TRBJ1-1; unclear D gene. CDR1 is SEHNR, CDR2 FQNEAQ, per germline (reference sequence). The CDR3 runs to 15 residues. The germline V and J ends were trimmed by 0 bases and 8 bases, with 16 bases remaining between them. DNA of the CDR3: TGTGCCAGCAGCTTAGCGGATTTTGGGCGGAGAGAAGCTTTCTTT. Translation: CASSLADFGRREAFF.

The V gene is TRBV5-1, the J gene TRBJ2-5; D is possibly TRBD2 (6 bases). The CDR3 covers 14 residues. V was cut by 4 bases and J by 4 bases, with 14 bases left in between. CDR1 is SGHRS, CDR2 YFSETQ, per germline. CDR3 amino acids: CASSPGLNGETQYF. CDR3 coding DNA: TGCGCCAGCAGCCCGGGACTGAACGGAGAGACCCAGTACTTC.

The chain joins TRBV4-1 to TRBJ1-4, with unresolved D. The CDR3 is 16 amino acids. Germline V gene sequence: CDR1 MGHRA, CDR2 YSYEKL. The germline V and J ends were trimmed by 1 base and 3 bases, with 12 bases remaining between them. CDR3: CASSQATGGANEKLFF. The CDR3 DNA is TGCGCCAGCAGCCAAGCGACGGGTGGAGCTAATGAAAAACTGTTTTTT.

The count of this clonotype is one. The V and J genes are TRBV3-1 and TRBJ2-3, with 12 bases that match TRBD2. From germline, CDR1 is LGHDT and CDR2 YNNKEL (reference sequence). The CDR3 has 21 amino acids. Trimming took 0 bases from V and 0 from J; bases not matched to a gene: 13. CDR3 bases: TGTGCCAGCAGCCAAGACACTACTTTGCTAGCGGGGGGGTGGAGCACAGATACGCAGTATTTT. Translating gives CASSQDTTLLAGGWSTDTQYF.

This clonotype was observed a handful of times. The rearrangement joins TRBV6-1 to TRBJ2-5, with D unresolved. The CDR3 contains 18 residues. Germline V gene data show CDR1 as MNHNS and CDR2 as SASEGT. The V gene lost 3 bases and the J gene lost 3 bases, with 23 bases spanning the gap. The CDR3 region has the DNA TGTGCCAGCAGTGACCTGGGCGAGTTGGGTTATGCTGAAGAGACCCAGTACTTC. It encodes CASSDLGELGYAEETQYF.

Here the CDR3 DNA reads TGCAGCGTCAACTTGGGACCCTGGAGTGGCTACACCTTC. Its translation is CSVNLGPWSGYTF. The gene calls are TRBV29-1 and TRBJ1-2; D possibly corresponds to TRBD1 (5 bases). Between the trimmed V and J ends, which lost 6 bases and 7 bases, there was a span of 18 bases. The CDR3 loop spans 13 amino acids. The germline V gene encodes CDR1 SQVTM and CDR2 ANQGSEA.

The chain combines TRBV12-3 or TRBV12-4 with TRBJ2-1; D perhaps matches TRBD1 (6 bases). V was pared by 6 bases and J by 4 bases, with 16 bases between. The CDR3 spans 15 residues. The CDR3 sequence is CASRTRDTIYNEQFF. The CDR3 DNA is TGTGCCAGCAGAACCCGGGACACTATTTACAATGAGCAGTTCTTC.

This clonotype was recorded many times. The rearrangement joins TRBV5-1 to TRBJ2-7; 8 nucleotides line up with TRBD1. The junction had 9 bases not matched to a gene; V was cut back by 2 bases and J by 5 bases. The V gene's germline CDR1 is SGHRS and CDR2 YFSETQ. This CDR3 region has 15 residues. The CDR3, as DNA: TGCGCCAGCAGCTTCGACAGGGGCGGTATCGACGAGCAGTACTTC. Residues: CASSFDRGGIDEQYF.

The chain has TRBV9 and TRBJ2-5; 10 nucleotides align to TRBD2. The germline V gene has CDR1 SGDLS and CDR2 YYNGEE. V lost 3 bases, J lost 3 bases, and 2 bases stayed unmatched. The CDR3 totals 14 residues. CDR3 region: CASSALAGEETQYF. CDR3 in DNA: TGTGCCAGCAGCGCCCTAGCGGGGGAAGAGACCCAGTACTTC.

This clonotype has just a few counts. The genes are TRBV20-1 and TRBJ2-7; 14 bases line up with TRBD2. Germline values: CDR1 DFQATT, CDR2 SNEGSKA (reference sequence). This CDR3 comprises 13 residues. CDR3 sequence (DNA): TGCAGGGGGACTAGCGGGGGCACCTACGAGCAGTACTTC. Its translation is CRGTSGGTYEQYF.

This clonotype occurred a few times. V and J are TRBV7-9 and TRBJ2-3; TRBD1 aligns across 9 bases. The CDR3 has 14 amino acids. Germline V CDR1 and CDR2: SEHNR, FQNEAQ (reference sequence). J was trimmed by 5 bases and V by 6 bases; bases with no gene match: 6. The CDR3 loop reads CASSTGGEGDTQYF. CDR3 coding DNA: TGTGCCAGCAGTACAGGGGGCGAAGGAGATACGCAGTATTTT.

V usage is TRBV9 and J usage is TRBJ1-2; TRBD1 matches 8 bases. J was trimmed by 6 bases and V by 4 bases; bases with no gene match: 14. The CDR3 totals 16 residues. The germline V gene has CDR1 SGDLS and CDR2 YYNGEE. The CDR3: CASSHRATDRGNGYTF. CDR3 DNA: TGTGCCAGCAGCCACAGGGCCACCGACAGGGGAAATGGCTACACCTTC.

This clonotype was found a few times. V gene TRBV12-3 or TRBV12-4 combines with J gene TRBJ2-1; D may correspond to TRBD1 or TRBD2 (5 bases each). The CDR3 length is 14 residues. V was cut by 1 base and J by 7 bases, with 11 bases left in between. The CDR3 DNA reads TGTGCCAGCAGTTTAGGAGGGGCGTTGAATGAGCAGTTCTTC. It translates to CASSLGGALNEQFF.

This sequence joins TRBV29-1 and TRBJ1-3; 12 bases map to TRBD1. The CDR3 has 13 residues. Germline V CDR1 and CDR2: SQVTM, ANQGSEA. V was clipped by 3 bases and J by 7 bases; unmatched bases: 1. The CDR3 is CSVEGTGGNTIYF. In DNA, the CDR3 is TGCAGCGTTGAGGGGACAGGGGGCAACACCATATATTTT.